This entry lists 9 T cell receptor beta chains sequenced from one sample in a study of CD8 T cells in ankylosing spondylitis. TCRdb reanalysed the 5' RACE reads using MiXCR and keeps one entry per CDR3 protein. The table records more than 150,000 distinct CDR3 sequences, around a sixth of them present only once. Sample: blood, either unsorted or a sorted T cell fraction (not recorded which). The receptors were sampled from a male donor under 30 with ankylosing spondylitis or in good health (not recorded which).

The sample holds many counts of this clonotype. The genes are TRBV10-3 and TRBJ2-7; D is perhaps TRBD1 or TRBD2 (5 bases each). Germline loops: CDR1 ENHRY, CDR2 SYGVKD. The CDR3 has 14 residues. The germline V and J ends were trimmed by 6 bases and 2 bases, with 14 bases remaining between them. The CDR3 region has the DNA TGTGCCATCAGGGGGGTGACAGATACCTACGAGCAGTACTTC. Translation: CAIRGVTDTYEQYF.

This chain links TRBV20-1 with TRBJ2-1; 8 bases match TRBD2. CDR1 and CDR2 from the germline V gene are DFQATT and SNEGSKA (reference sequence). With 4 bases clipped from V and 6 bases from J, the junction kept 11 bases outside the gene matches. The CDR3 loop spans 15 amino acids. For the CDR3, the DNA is TGCAGTGCTACGACTAGCGCCCAGGGGAGCAATGAGCAGTTCTTC. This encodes CSATTSAQGSNEQFF.

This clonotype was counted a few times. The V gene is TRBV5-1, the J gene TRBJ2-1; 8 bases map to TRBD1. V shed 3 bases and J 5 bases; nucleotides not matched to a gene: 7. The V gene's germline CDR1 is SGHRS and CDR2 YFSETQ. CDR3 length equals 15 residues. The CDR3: CASSWGPGGHNEQFF. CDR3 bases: TGCGCCAGCAGCTGGGGTCCAGGGGGCCACAATGAGCAGTTCTTC.

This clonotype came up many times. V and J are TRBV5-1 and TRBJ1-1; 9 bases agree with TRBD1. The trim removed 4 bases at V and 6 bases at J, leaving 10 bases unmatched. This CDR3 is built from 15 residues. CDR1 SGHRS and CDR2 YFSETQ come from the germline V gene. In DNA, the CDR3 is TGCGCCAGCAGCCCAAAGGGACAGGGTGGGTCTGAAGCTTTCTTT. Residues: CASSPKGQGGSEAFF.

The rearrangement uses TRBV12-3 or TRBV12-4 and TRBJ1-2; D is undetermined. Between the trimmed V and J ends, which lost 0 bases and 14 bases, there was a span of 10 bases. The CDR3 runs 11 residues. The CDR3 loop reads CASSLARDQTF. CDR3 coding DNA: TGTGCCAGCAGTTTAGCACGGGATCAGACCTTC.

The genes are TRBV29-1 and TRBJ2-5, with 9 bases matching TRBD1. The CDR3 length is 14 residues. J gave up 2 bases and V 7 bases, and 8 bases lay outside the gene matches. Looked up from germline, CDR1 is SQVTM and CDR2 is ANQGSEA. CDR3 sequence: CSGGTGLKQETQYF. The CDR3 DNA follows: TGCAGCGGAGGGACAGGGCTGAAACAAGAGACCCAGTACTTC.

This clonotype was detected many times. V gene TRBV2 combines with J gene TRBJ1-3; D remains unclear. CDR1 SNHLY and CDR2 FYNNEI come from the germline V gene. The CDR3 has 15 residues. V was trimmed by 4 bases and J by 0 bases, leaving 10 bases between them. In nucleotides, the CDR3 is TGTGCCAGCAGTGTAGGGAGCTTCTCTGGAAACACCATATATTTT. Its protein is CASSVGSFSGNTIYF.

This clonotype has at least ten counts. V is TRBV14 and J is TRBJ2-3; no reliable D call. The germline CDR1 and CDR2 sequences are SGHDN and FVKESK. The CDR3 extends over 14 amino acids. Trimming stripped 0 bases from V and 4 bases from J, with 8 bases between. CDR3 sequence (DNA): TGTGCCAGCAGCCAAGAGGGCAGCGCAGATACGCAGTATTTT. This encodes CASSQEGSADTQYF.

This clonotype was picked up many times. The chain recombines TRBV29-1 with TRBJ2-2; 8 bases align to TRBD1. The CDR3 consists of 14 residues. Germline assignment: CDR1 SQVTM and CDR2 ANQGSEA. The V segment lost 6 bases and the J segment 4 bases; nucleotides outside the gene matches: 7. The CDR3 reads CSVGDRTFTGELFF. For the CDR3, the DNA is TGCAGCGTGGGGGACAGGACCTTCACCGGGGAGCTGTTTTTT.